A selection of T cell receptor beta chains follows, all from one sample in a study of blood T cell repertoires in COVID-19. The repertoire was sequenced with immunoSEQ multiplex PCR; TCRdb's copy has only in-frame clones and lacks some. Of 100,000 to 130,000 clones listed, just over 70% are singletons. What was sequenced was peripheral blood. These receptors were collected from a woman between 35 and 50 years old with acute or convalescent COVID-19. Each CDR3 is given with its conserved first and last residue. A D gene is named only where the DNA matches it firmly. Rows give clone size only sometimes, using once, few, many, or a class for an expanded clone.

>.|TRBJ2-7|TRBD2|TRBV5-1
CASRRNGLAGGEQYF
TGCGCCAGCAGGAGGAATGGACTAGCGGGGGGCGAGCAGTACTTC
>.|TRBJ1-5|TRBD1|TRBV10-3
CAIREGAGNQPQHF
TGTGCCATACGCGAGGGGGCCGGCAATCAGCCCCAGCATTTT
>few|TRBJ1-5|.|TRBV5-1
CASSLEGGQPQHF
TGCGCCAGCAGCTTGGAGGGGGGGCAGCCCCAGCATTTT
>.|TRBJ1-6|.|TRBV2
CASSEGRFTSSPLHF
TGTGCCAGCAGTGAAGGCAGGTTCACGAGCTCACCCCTCCACTTT
>.|TRBJ2-7|.|TRBV9
CASSVGRGTYYEQYF
TGTGCCAGCAGCGTAGGAAGGGGTACCTACTACGAGCAGTACTTC
>.|TRBJ2-2|TRBD2|TRBV9
CASSVGGYGNTGELFF
TGTGCCAGCAGCGTGGGAGGGTACGGGAACACCGGGGAGCTGTTTTTT
>.|TRBJ2-3|.|TRBV11-3
CASSLRPGNTDTQYF
TGTGCCAGCAGCTTGAGGCCAGGGAACACAGATACGCAGTATTTT
>.|TRBJ1-2|.|TRBV6-5
CASSLSVAYGYTF
TGTGCCAGCAGCCTAAGTGTAGCTTATGGCTACACCTTC
>once|TRBJ1-1|.|TRBV7-8
CASSLDWGRTEAFF
TGTGCCAGCAGCTTAGATTGGGGGAGGACTGAAGCTTTCTTT
>once|TRBJ2-3|TRBD2|TRBV18
CASSRNSGGSGTDTQYF
TGTGCCAGCTCACGCAATAGCGGGGGCTCTGGCACAGATACGCAGTATTTT
>few|TRBJ1-3|.|TRBV11-3
CASSTGSGNTIYF
TGTGCCAGCAGCACAGGGTCTGGAAACACCATATATTTT
>.|TRBJ2-5|.|TRBV5-1
CASSLGGYQETQYF
TGCGCCAGCAGCTTGGGAGGATACCAAGAGACCCAGTACTTC
>.|TRBJ1-6|TRBD1|TRBV2
CASSEGQGSSPLHF
TGTGCCAGCAGTGAAGGACAGGGGTCATCACCCCTCCACTTT
>once|TRBJ2-1|.|TRBV5-5
CASSRTEAYEQFF
TGTGCCAGCAGCCGGACAGAAGCTTATGAGCAGTTCTTC
>.|TRBJ1-3|.|TRBV5-1
CASSFGAVSSGNTIYF
TGCGCCAGCAGCTTTGGGGCAGTATCCTCTGGAAACACCATATATTTT
>.|TRBJ2-1|.|TRBV7-2
CASSLDSGPANNEQFF
TGTGCCAGCAGCTTAGACAGTGGCCCTGCCAACAATGAGCAGTTCTTC
>few|TRBJ2-5|TRBD1|TRBV11-2
CASSLQGAQETQYF
TGTGCCAGCAGCTTACAGGGGGCCCAAGAGACCCAGTACTTC
>once|TRBJ1-4|.|TRBV29-1
CSTTVRLDEKLFF
TGCAGCACCACGGTCAGGTTGGATGAAAAACTGTTTTTT
>.|TRBJ1-1|.|TRBV7-3
CASSQTYNTEAFF
TGTGCCAGCAGCCAGACATACAACACTGAAGCTTTCTTT
>.|TRBJ2-7|.|TRBV6-1
CASSEAPGSSYEQYF
TGTGCCAGCAGTGAAGCGCCCGGGAGCTCCTACGAGCAGTACTTC
>few|TRBJ2-7|.|TRBV28
CASSPGFPLSYEQYF
TGTGCCAGCAGTCCAGGCTTTCCCCTCTCCTACGAGCAGTACTTC
>.|TRBJ2-2|TRBD2|TRBV24-1
CARLRLAGTNTGELFF
TGTGCCAGACTTCGACTAGCGGGGACGAACACCGGGGAGCTGTTTTTT
>.|TRBJ1-2|.|TRBV24-1
CATSDSPGISGYTF
TGTGCCACCAGTGATTCTCCAGGGATTAGTGGCTACACCTTC
>.|TRBJ1-2|TRBD1|TRBV5-1
CASSFGQGGDYGYTF
TGCGCCAGCAGCTTCGGCCAGGGGGGCGACTATGGCTACACCTTC
>.|TRBJ2-1|TRBD2|TRBV7-2
CASSPVAGGYNEQFF
TGTGCCAGCAGCCCAGTGGCGGGGGGGTACAATGAGCAGTTCTTC
>.|TRBJ1-1|.|TRBV7-9
CASAGGPHTEAFF
TGTGCCAGCGCGGGGGGTCCTCACACTGAAGCTTTCTTT
>.|TRBJ2-2|TRBD1|TRBV5-1
CASSLVRTGNTGELFF
TGCGCCAGCAGCTTGGTACGGACAGGGAACACCGGGGAGCTGTTTTTT
>.|TRBJ1-4|.|TRBV3-1/TRBV3-2
CASSLDRRKLFF
TGTGCCAGCAGCCTCGACAGGAGAAAACTGTTTTTT
>.|TRBJ1-4|TRBD1|TRBV9
CASSGDSLRLFF
TGTGCCAGCAGCGGGGACAGCTTGAGGCTGTTTTTT
>.|TRBJ1-1|.|TRBV18
CASSPNDWALRF
TGTGCCAGCTCACCAAATGATTGGGCCCTGCGCTTT
>.|TRBJ1-4|.|TRBV9
CASSSGQPTNEKLFF
TGTGCCAGCAGCTCCGGACAGCCAACTAATGAAAAACTGTTTTTT
>.|TRBJ1-5|.|TRBV19
CASSIIDANQPQHF
TGTGCCAGTAGTATCATAGATGCGAATCAGCCCCAGCATTTT
>once|TRBJ2-1|TRBD2|TRBV6-6
CASSPLAGAYNEQFF
TGTGCCAGCAGTCCACTAGCGGGGGCCTACAATGAGCAGTTCTTC
>few|TRBJ1-2|TRBD1|TRBV5-1
CASSNGQGIHGYTF
TGCGCCAGCAGCAATGGACAGGGAATTCATGGCTACACCTTC
>few|TRBJ1-2|.|TRBV6-6
CASAQDSNYGYTF
TGTGCCAGCGCGCAGGACTCTAACTATGGCTACACCTTC
>.|TRBJ2-7|.|TRBV5-1
CASSWDGGLSYEQYF
TGCGCCAGCAGCTGGGACGGGGGTCTCTCCTACGAGCAGTACTTC
>.|TRBJ1-4|.|TRBV18
CASSLGTPATNEKLFF
TGTGCCAGCTCACTAGGGACACCCGCAACTAATGAAAAACTGTTTTTT
>.|TRBJ2-5|.|TRBV7-7
CASSLSQGNQETQYF
TGTGCCAGCAGCTTAAGCCAGGGGAACCAAGAGACCCAGTACTTC
>once|TRBJ2-5|TRBD2|TRBV5-5
CASSRTSGGLTEGETQYF
TGTGCCAGCAGCCGGACTAGCGGGGGCCTAACCGAGGGAGAGACCCAGTACTTC
>.|TRBJ2-1|TRBD1|TRBV23-1
CASKTDRASYNEQFF
TGCGCCAGCAAAACGGACAGGGCCTCCTACAATGAGCAGTTCTTC
>.|TRBJ1-1|.|TRBV7-7
CASRRTTNTEAFF
TGTGCCAGCAGACGAACAACGAACACTGAAGCTTTCTTT
>.|TRBJ2-1|.|TRBV5-1
CASSNPSGYNEQFF
TGCGCCAGCAGCAACCCCTCGGGGTACAATGAGCAGTTCTTC
>.|TRBJ1-1|.|TRBV28
CASSFLQAEAFF
TGTGCCAGCAGTTTCCTGCAGGCCGAAGCTTTCTTT
>.|TRBJ2-7|TRBD2|TRBV6-6
CASSLGLASPLPYEQYF
TGTGCCAGCAGTCTGGGACTAGCCAGCCCCCTACCCTACGAGCAGTACTTC
>.|TRBJ2-2|.|TRBV28
CASNRGIENTGELFF
TGTGCCAGCAATCGGGGGATTGAGAACACCGGGGAGCTGTTTTTT
>.|TRBJ1-3|.|TRBV7-2
CASSLATGGNTIYF
TGTGCCAGCAGCTTAGCCACAGGGGGAAACACCATATATTTT
>few|TRBJ1-1|TRBD1|TRBV6-5
CASRSRDREGEAFF
TGTGCCAGCAGGAGCCGGGACAGGGAGGGTGAAGCTTTCTTT
>.|TRBJ1-4|.|TRBV12-5
CASGSGTANEKLFF
TGTGCTAGTGGCTCCGGGACTGCGAATGAAAAACTGTTTTTT
>.|TRBJ2-7|TRBD1|TRBV6-5
CASTPSRGQSYEQYF
TGTGCCAGCACCCCCTCCCGGGGACAGTCCTACGAGCAGTACTTC
>.|TRBJ1-1|.|TRBV18
CASSPGGNLNTEAFF
TGTGCCAGCTCACCCGGGGGGAACCTGAACACTGAAGCTTTCTTT
>few|TRBJ2-1|.|TRBV19
CASSPRTSPVNYEQFF
TGTGCCAGTAGTCCGAGAACTAGTCCCGTGAACTATGAGCAGTTCTTC